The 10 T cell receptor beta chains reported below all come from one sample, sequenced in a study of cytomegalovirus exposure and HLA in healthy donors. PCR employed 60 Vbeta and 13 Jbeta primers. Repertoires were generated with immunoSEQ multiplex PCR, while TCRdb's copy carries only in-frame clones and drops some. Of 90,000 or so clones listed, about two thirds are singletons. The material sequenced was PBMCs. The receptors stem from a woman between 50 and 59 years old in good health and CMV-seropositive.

The CDR3 loop reads CASRMGRGTEAFF. The CDR3 coding sequence is TGTGCCAGCAGAATGGGGAGGGGCACTGAAGCTTTCTTT. This chain connects TRBV28 to TRBJ1-1, with D perhaps matching TRBD1 (5 bases). CDR3 length: 13 residues. CDR1 is MDHEN, CDR2 SYDVKM, per germline. V lost 6 bases and J 4 bases, leaving 12 bases between the germline ends.

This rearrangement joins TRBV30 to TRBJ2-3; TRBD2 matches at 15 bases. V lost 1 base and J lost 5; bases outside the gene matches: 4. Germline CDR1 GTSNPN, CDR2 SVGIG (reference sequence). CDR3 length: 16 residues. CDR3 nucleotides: TGTGCCTGGAGTGAAGGACTAGCGGGAGGGGTAGATACGCAGTATTTT. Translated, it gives CAWSEGLAGGVDTQYF.

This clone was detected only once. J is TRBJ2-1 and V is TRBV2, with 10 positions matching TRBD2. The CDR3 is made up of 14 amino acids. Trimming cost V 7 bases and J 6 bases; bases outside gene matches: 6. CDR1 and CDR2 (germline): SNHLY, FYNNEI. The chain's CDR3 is CASKLLAGVNEQFF. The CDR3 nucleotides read TGTGCCAGCAAGTTGCTAGCGGGAGTCAATGAGCAGTTCTTC. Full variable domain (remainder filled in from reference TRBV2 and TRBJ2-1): EPEVTQTPSHQVTQMGQEVILRCVPISNHLYFYWYRQILGQKVEFLVSFYNNEISEKSEIFDDQFSVERPDGSNFTLKIRSTKLEDSAMYFCASKLLAGVNEQFFGPGTRLTVL.

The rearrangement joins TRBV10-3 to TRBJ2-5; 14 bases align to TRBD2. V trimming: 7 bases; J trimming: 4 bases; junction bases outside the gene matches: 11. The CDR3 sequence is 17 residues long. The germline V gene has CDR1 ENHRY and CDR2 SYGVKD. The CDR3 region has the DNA TGTGCCATCACCGGACGACTAGCGGGAGGGCAGGGAGAGACCCAGTACTTC. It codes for CAITGRLAGGQGETQYF.

In nucleotides, the CDR3 is TGTGCCAGCAGCCAAGACCGGGGTTGGAATGGCTACACCTTC. Its protein is CASSQDRGWNGYTF. This chain links TRBV14 with TRBJ1-2; D uncertain. The CDR3 has 14 amino acids. Germline loops: CDR1 SGHDN, CDR2 FVKESK. Trimming stripped 0 bases from V and 6 bases from J, with 11 bases between.

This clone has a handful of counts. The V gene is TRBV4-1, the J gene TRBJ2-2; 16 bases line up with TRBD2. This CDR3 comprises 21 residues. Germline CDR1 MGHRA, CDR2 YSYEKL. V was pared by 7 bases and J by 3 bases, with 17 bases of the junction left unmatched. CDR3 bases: TGCGCCAGCAAAGCCAATGCCCCGGGACTAGCGGGAGGGCGAGACACCGGGGAGCTGTTTTTT. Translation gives CASKANAPGLAGGRDTGELFF.

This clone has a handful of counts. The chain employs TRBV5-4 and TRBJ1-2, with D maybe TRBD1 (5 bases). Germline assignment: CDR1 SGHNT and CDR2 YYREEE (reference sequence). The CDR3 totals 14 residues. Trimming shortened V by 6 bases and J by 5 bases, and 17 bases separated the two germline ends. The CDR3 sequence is CASTGRGNLYGYTF. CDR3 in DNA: TGTGCCAGCACCGGACGGGGGAACCTATATGGCTACACCTTC.

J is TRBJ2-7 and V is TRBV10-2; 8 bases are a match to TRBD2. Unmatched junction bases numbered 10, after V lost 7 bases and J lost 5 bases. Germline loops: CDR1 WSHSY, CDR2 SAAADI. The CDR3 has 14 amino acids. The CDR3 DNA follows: TGCGCCAGCAAGCCCCTGGTAGCGGGAAACGAGCAGTACTTC. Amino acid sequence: CASKPLVAGNEQYF.

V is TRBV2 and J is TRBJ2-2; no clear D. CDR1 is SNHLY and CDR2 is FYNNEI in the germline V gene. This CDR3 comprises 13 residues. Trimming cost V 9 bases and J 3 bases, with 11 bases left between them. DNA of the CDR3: TGTGCCAGTCATCTAGTACACACCGGGGAGCTGTTTTTT. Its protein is CASHLVHTGELFF.

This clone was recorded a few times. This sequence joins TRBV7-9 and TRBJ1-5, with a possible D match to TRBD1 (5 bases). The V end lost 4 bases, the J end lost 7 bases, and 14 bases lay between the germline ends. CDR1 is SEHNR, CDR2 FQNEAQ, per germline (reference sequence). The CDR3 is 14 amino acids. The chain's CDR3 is CASSSMAGRQPQHF. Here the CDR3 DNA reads TGTGCCAGCAGCTCCATGGCAGGGAGGCAGCCCCAGCATTTT.